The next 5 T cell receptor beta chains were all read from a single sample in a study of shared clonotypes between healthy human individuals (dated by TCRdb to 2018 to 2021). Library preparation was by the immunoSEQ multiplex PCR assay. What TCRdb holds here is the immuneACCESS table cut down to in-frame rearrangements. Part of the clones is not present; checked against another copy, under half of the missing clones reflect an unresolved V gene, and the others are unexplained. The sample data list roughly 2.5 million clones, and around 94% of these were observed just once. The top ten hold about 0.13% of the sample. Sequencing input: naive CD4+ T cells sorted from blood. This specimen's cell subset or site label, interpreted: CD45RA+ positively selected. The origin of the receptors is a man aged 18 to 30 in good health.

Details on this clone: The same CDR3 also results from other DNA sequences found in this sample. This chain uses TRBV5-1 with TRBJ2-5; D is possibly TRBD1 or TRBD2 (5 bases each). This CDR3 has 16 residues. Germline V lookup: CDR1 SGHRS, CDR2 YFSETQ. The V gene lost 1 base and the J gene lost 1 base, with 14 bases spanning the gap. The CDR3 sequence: CASSLMGSGAQETQYF. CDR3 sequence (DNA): TGCGCCAGCAGCTTGATGGGCTCCGGGGCCCAAGAGACCCAGTACTTC.

The CDR3 DNA is TGTGCCAGCAGCAGCAACAGGTTATCCTACGAGCAGTACTTC. Translated, it gives CASSSNRLSYEQYF. The V call is TRBV7-2, the J call TRBJ2-7, with D possibly matching TRBD1 (5 bases). The CDR3 runs 14 residues. CDR1 is SGHTA and CDR2 is FQGNSA in the germline V gene. Trimming stripped 5 bases from V and 1 base from J, with 12 bases between.

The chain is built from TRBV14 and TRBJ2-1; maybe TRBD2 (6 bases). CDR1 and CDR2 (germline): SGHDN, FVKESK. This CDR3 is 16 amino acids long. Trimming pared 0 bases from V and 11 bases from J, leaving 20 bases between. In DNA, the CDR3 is TGTGCCAGCAGCCAAGATAGCCGGCCTGGGGGGAGCAAGCAGTTCTTC. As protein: CASSQDSRPGGSKQFF. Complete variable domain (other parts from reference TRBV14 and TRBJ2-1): EAGVTQFPSHSVIEKGQTVTLRCDPISGHDNLYWYRRVMGKEIKFLLHFVKESKQDESGMPNNRFLAERTGGTYSTLKVQPAELEDSGVYFCASSQDSRPGGSKQFFGPGTRLTVL.

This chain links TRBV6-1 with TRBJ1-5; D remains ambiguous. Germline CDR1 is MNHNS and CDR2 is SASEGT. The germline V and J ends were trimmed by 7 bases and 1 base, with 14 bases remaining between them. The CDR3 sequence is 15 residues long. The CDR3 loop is CASNRLLGSNQPQHF. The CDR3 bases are TGTGCCAGCAACCGCTTGTTAGGGAGCAATCAGCCCCAGCATTTT.

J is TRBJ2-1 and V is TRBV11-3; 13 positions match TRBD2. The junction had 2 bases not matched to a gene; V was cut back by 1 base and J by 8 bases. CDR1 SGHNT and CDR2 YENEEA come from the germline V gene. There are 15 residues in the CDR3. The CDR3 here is CASSLVGLAGDEQFF. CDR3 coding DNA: TGTGCCAGCAGCTTAGTCGGACTAGCGGGAGATGAGCAGTTCTTC.